This entry is about one TCR beta chain. This record belongs to a study of blood T cell repertoires in COVID-19. Study details: The samples span acute and convalescent COVID-19 from the United States, Italy and Spain. PBMCs, B-cell-depleted T cells, or T cells provided the cDNA or gDNA that made up the material.

The CDR3 extends over 15 amino acids. V was shortened by 1 base and J by 8 bases, with 17 bases between the two germline ends. Germline V gives CDR1 MGHRA, CDR2 YSYEKL. Per the study methods: The assay estimated nucleated cells by amplifying reference gene primers. Clones were sequenced by immunoSEQ multiplex PCR, and TCRdb holds only the in-frame ones, with some missing. V, J and clone size reflect that table, while D and trimming were determined from the DNA. The sample has just under 20,000 clones; around nine tenths are singletons. This TCR derives from a human donor with active COVID-19. The donor label of this sample is uncertain. Material: peripheral blood. This sequence joins TRBV4-1 and TRBJ1-2; perhaps TRBD1 as D (5 bases). This CDR3 is CASSQGRQGLRGYTF. CDR3 DNA: TGCGCCAGCAGCCAAGGAAGGCAGGGCTTAAGGGGCTACACCTTC.